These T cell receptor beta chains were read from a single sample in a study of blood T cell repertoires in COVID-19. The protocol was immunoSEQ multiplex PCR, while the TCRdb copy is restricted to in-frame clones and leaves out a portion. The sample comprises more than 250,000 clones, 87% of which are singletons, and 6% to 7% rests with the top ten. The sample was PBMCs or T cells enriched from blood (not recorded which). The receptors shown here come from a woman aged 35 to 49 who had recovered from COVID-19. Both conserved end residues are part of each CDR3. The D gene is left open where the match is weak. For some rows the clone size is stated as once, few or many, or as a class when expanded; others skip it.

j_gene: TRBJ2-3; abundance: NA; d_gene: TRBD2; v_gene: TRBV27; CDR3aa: CASSLRVPSGSTDTQYF; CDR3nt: TGTGCCAGCAGTTTAAGGGTCCCTAGCGGTAGCACAGATACGCAGTATTTT
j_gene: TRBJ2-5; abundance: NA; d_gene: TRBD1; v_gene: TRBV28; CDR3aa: CASSLEGALPYQETQYF; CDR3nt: TGTGCCAGCAGTTTAGAGGGGGCCCTGCCTTACCAAGAGACCCAGTACTTC
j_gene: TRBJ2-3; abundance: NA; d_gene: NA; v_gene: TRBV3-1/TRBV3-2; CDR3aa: CASSQEGLTDTRYF; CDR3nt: TGTGCCAGCAGCCAAGAGGGACTCACAGATACGCGGTATTTT
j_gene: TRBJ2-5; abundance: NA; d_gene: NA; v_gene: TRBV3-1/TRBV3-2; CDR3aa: CASSQTSGWETQYF; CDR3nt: TGTGCCAGCAGCCAAACCTCGGGTTGGGAGACCCAGTACTTC
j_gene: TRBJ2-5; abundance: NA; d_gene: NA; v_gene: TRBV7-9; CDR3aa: CASSLVTFQETQYF; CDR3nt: TGTGCCAGCAGCTTAGTTACTTTTCAAGAGACCCAGTACTTC
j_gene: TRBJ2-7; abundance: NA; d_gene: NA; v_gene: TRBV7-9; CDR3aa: CASSTSPPYEQYF; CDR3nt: TGTGCCAGCAGCACTTCCCCACCTTACGAGCAGTACTTC
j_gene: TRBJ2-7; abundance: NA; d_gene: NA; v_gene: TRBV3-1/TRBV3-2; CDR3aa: CASSQVGQTSYEQYF; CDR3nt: TGTGCCAGCAGCCAAGTGGGACAAACCTCCTACGAGCAGTACTTC
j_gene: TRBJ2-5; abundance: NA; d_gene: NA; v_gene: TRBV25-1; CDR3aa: CASSEYGTPRVGQETQYF; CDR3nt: TGTGCCAGCAGTGAATATGGGACTCCCCGAGTGGGTCAAGAGACCCAGTACTTC
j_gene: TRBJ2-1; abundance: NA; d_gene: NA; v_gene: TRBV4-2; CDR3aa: CASSRSTESSYNEQFF; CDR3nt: TGTGCCAGCAGCCGGAGCACCGAGAGCTCCTACAATGAGCAGTTCTTC
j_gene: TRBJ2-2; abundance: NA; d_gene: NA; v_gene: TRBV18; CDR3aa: CASSPRPGVNTGELFF; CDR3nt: TGTGCCAGCTCACCAAGACCGGGGGTGAACACCGGGGAGCTGTTTTTT
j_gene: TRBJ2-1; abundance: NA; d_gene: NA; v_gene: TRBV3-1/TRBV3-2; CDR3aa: CASSHTLGSEQFF; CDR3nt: TGTGCCAGCAGCCATACTCTAGGTTCTGAGCAGTTCTTC
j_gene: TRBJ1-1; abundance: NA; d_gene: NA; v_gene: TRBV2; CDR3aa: CASRDGQNTEAFF; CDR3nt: TGTGCCAGCAGGGACGGACAGAACACTGAAGCTTTCTTT
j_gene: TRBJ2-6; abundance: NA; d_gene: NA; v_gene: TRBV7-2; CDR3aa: CASSSGGSGANVLTF; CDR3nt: TGTGCCAGCAGCTCCGGAGGGAGTGGGGCCAACGTCCTGACTTTC
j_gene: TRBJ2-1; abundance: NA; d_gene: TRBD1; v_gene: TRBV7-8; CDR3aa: CASSVTGQPYNEQFF; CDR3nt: TGTGCCAGCAGCGTAACGGGACAGCCCTACAATGAGCAGTTCTTC
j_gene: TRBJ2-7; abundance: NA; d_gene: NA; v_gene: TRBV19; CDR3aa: CASSSTPGHPPYEQYF; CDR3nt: TGTGCCAGTAGTAGCACCCCGGGACACCCGCCCTACGAGCAGTACTTC
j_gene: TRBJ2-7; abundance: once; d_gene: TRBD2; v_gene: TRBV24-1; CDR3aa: CATSDRGTSGRPYEQYF; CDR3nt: TGTGCCACCAGTGACCGGGGAACTAGCGGGAGGCCCTACGAGCAGTACTTC
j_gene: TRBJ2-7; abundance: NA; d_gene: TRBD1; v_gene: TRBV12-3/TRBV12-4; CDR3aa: CASSFGTAYEQYF; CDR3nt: TGTGCCAGCAGTTTTGGGACAGCGTACGAGCAGTACTTC
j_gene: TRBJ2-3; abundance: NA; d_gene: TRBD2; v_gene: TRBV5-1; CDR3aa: CASSLGLAGGSSTDTQYF; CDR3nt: TGCGCCAGCAGCTTGGGGTTAGCGGGAGGCTCTAGCACAGATACGCAGTATTTT
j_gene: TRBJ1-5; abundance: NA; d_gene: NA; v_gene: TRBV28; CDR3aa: CASSLGRASNQPQHF; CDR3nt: TGTGCCAGCAGTTTAGGCAGGGCGAGCAATCAGCCCCAGCATTTT
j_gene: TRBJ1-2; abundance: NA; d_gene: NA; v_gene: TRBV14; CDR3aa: CASSPFPFSYGYTF; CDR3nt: TGTGCCAGCAGCCCCTTTCCTTTCAGCTATGGCTACACCTTC
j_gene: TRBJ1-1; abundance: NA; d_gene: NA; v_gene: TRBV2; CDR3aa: CASSSRVGNTEAFF; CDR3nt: TGTGCCAGCAGTAGCAGGGTAGGGAACACTGAAGCTTTCTTT
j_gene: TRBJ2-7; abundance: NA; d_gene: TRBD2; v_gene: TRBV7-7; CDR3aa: CASSLALAGGPNEQYF; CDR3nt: TGTGCTAGCAGCTTAGCCCTAGCGGGAGGGCCTAACGAGCAGTACTTC
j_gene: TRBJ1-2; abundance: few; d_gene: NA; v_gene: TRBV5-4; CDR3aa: CATQPTADYGYTF; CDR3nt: TGTGCCACCCAACCAACAGCGGACTATGGCTACACCTTC
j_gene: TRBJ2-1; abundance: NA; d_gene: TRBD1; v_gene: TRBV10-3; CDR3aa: CAISEGDRAEDEQFF; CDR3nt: TGTGCCATCAGTGAGGGGGACAGGGCAGAGGATGAGCAGTTCTTC
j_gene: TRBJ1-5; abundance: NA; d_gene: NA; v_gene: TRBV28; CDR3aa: CASIPGGANRNNQPQHF; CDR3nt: TGTGCCAGCATCCCCGGGGGGGCGAATCGGAACAATCAGCCCCAGCATTTT
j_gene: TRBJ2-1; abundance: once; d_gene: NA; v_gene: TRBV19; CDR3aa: CASSSQGGVYNEQFF; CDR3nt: TGTGCCAGTAGCTCACAGGGGGGGGTATACAATGAGCAGTTCTTC
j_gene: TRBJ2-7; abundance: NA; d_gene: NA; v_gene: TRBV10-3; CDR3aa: CAISERDRLYEQYF; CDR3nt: TGTGCCATCAGTGAAAGAGACAGGCTTTACGAGCAGTACTTC
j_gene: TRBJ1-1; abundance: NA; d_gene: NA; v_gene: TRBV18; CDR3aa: CASSLGTNTEAFF; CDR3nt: TGTGCCAGCTCACTCGGGACAAACACTGAAGCTTTCTTT
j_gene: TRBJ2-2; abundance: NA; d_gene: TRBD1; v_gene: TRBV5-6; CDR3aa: CASSYPRTGNTGELFF; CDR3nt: TGTGCCAGCAGTTATCCAAGGACAGGGAACACCGGGGAGCTGTTTTTT
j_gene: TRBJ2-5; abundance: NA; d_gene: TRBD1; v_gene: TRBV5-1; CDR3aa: CASSLAGGFGTQYF; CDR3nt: TGCGCCAGCAGCTTGGCAGGGGGCTTTGGGACCCAGTACTTC
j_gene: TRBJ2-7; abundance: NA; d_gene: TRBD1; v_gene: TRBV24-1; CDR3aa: CATRGTGGEQYF; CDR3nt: TGTGCCACCAGGGGGACAGGGGGCGAGCAGTACTTC
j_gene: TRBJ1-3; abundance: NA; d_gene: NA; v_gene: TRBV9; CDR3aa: CASSATDSGNTIYF; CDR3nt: TGTGCCAGCAGCGCGACAGACTCTGGAAACACCATATATTTT
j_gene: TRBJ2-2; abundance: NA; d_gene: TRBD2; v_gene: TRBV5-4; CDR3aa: CASSPGTSVSSNTGELFF; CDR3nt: TGTGCCAGCAGCCCCGGGACTAGCGTCTCCTCGAACACCGGGGAGCTGTTTTTT
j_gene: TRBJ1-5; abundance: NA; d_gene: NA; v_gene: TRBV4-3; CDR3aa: CASSQELTGRGQPQHF; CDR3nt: TGCGCCAGCAGCCAAGAGCTTACCGGGAGGGGTCAGCCCCAGCATTTT
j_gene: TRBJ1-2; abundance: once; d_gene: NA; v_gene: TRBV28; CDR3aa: CASRLQGGGYGYTF; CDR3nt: TGTGCCAGCAGACTACAGGGAGGGGGTTATGGCTACACCTTC
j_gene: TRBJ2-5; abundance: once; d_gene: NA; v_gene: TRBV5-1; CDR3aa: CASSFVEQETQYF; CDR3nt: TGCGCCAGCAGCTTCGTGGAGCAAGAGACCCAGTACTTC
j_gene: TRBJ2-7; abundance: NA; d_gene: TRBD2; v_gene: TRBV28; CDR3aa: CASSLRPSGAIYEQYF; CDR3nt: TGTGCCAGCAGTCTCCGCCCTAGCGGGGCCATATACGAGCAGTACTTC
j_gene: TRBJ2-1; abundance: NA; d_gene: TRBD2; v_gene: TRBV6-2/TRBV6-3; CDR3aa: CASSNQLAGGYNEQFF; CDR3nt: TGTGCCAGCAGTAACCAACTAGCGGGAGGATACAATGAGCAGTTCTTC
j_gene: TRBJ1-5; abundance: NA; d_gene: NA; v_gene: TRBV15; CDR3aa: CATSRGTAGSNQPQHF; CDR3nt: TGTGCCACCAGCAGAGGGACCGCGGGAAGCAATCAGCCCCAGCATTTT
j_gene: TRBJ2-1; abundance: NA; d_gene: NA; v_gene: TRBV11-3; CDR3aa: CASSPRGGQAYNEQFF; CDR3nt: TGTGCCAGCAGCCCCCGCGGGGGACAGGCGTACAATGAGCAGTTCTTC
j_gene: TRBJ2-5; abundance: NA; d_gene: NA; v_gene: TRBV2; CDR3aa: CASLDRTQETQYF; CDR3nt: TGTGCCAGCCTCGACAGGACCCAAGAGACCCAGTACTTC